This section outlines one T cell receptor beta chain sequence together with its context. What it binds is unknown. The data were taken from a study of T cell responses to AZD1222 COVID-19 vaccine. Profiled with immunoSEQ multiplex PCR; TCRdb holds only in-frame clones, not every one. The data show approximately 130,000 clones, 86% seen once. Study-level results: The study reported that nearly half of spike-specific TCRs target unmutated variant regions.

V lost 6 bases to trimming and J lost 3 bases; unmatched junction nucleotides: 5. Per the germline V gene, CDR1 is MDHEN and CDR2 is SYDVKM. This CDR3 contains 15 residues. This chain links TRBV28 with TRBJ2-2; 9 nucleotides align to TRBD1. The sample here was peripheral blood, taken 28 days after the second AZD1222 dose. The receptor's source is an adult who received the AZD1222 COVID-19 vaccine. CDR3 DNA: TGTGCCAGCAGCCCGACAGGGGGTTACACCGGGGAGCTGTTTTTT. As protein: CASSPTGGYTGELFF.